A selection of T cell receptor beta chains follows, all from one sample in a study of T cell repertoires in cytomegalovirus infection. Their specific antigens are unknown. One entry per CDR3 protein, called by TCRdb with MiXCR from the reads. The sample includes hundreds of thousands of distinct CDR3 sequences, over 25% of them seen just once. The source was cultured CD8+ T cells from PBMCs, collected from culture after CMV antigen stimulation. These TCRs come from a human donor in good health (CMV status not recorded). Some clones in this sample may be carry-over from other donors' samples. CDR3s include the opening cysteine and the closing phenylalanine or tryptophan. The D gene is left open where the match is weak. The listing skips clone size in some rows; elsewhere it reads once, few, many or a size class.

D: TRBD1
V: TRBV11-2
J: TRBJ1-1
size: .
CDR3: CASSWVTGGLNTEAFF
DNA: TGTGCCAGCAGCTGGGTGACAGGGGGCTTGAACACTGAAGCTTTCTTT

D: TRBD1
V: TRBV28
J: TRBJ2-3
size: .
CDR3: CASSPPGLGGTGDVFTQYF
DNA: TGTGCCAGCAGTCCCCCCGGCCTGGGTGGGACAGGGGACGTTTTTACGCAGTATTTT

D: .
V: TRBV7-2
J: TRBJ2-5
size: many
CDR3: CASSLSMPTQYF
DNA: TGTGCCAGCAGCCTATCTATGCCGACCCAGTACTTC

D: .
V: TRBV27
J: TRBJ2-3
size: few
CDR3: CASSSSDRYVGDTQYF
DNA: TGTGCCAGCAGTTCCAGTGATAGATATGTCGGAGATACGCAGTATTTT

D: TRBD1
V: TRBV11-1
J: TRBJ2-2
size: .
CDR3: CASSFGDSIIGGELFF
DNA: TGTGCCAGCAGCTTCGGGGACAGCATTATAGGCGGGGAGCTGTTTTTT

D: .
V: TRBV20-1
J: TRBJ1-4
size: .
CDR3: CSAPGRNNEKLFF
DNA: TGCAGTGCTCCCGGGCGGAATAATGAAAAACTGTTTTTT

D: TRBD1
V: TRBV28
J: TRBJ2-3
size: .
CDR3: CASSSGQGAPSTDTQYF
DNA: TGTGCCAGCAGTTCGGGACAGGGGGCCCCTAGCACAGATACGCAGTATTTT

D: .
V: TRBV20-1
J: TRBJ2-6
size: .
CDR3: CSARGLSSGANVLTF
DNA: TGCAGTGCTAGAGGACTAAGCTCTGGGGCCAACGTCCTGACTTTC

D: TRBD1
V: TRBV3-1
J: TRBJ2-3
size: .
CDR3: CASSQLGQGGRTDTQYF
DNA: TGTGCCAGCAGCCAATTAGGACAGGGAGGAAGGACAGATACGCAGTATTTT

D: .
V: TRBV12-5
J: TRBJ2-2
size: few
CDR3: CASGYTENTGELFF
DNA: TGTGCTAGCGGCTACACGGAGAACACCGGGGAGCTGTTTTTT

D: TRBD1
V: TRBV19
J: TRBJ1-5
size: few
CDR3: CASSRDSTYQPQHF
DNA: TGTGCCAGTAGTCGGGACAGTACCTATCAGCCCCAGCATTTT

D: TRBD2
V: TRBV7-7
J: TRBJ2-1
size: .
CDR3: CASSRAGGIYNEQFF
DNA: TGTGCTAGCAGCCGCGCGGGGGGTATTTACAATGAGCAGTTCTTC

D: TRBD1
V: TRBV11-3
J: TRBJ2-7
size: many
CDR3: CASSPGTDSYEQYF
DNA: TGTGCCAGCAGCCCCGGGACAGACTCCTACGAGCAGTACTTC

D: TRBD1
V: TRBV7-2
J: TRBJ2-7
size: many
CDR3: CASSSRDRGDEQYF
DNA: TGTGCCAGCAGCAGCCGGGACAGGGGAGACGAGCAGTACTTC

D: .
V: TRBV6-5
J: TRBJ2-3
size: once
CDR3: CASSIGQIDTDTQYF
DNA: TGTGCCAGCAGTATCGGACAGATCGACACAGATACGCAGTATTTT

D: .
V: TRBV27
J: TRBJ2-1
size: few
CDR3: CASSFLLTLFEVNEQFF
DNA: TGTGCCAGCAGTTTCCTCTTGACCCTCTTCGAGGTTAATGAGCAGTTCTTC